What follows are 10 T cell receptor beta chains derived from one specimen sequenced in a study of T cell repertoires in cytomegalovirus infection. TCRdb re-called the reads with MiXCR, one entry per CDR3 protein. The sample shows 650,000 to 900,000 distinct CDR3 sequences, about 33% of them seen only once. No antigen has been assigned to these receptors. The material was cultured CD8+ T cells from PBMCs, obtained from culture after CMV antigen stimulation. These receptors were obtained from a human donor in good health (CMV status not recorded). Some clones in this sample may be carry-over from other donors' samples.

The V call is TRBV9, the J call TRBJ2-1, with D maybe TRBD1 (6 bases). V was pared by 6 bases and J by 3 bases, with 16 bases between. CDR3 length equals 15 residues. Germline CDR1 SGDLS, CDR2 YYNGEE. The CDR3 loop reads CASTPPGDNYNEQFF. CDR3 sequence (DNA): TGTGCCAGCACCCCCCCTGGGGACAACTACAATGAGCAGTTCTTC. The entire variable domain, with the rest obtained from reference TRBV9 and TRBJ2-1, is as follows: DSGVTQTPKHLITATGQRVTLRCSPRSGDLSVYWYQQSLDQGLQFLIQYYNGEERAKGNILERFSAQQFPDLHSELNLSSLELGDSALYFCASTPPGDNYNEQFFGPGTRLTVL.

The chain has TRBV9 and TRBJ2-2, with TRBD1 matching over 9 bases. V dropped 0 bases and J dropped 0; count of bases not matched to a gene: 9. This CDR3 comprises 19 residues. CDR1 and CDR2 (germline): SGDLS, YYNGEE. CDR3 sequence: CASSVARDRAITNTGELFF. CDR3 DNA: TGTGCCAGCAGCGTAGCCCGGGACAGGGCAATTACGAACACCGGGGAGCTGTTTTTT.

V and J are TRBV6-6 and TRBJ1-2; D gene uncertain. Germline lookup yields CDR1 MNHNY and CDR2 SVGAGI (reference sequence). The CDR3 sequence is 13 residues long. Trimming removed 6 bases at V and 2 bases at J, with 10 bases between. CDR3 DNA sequence: TGTGCCAGCAGGGACGGACCGAACTATGGCTACACCTTC. Its protein product is CASRDGPNYGYTF.

This clonotype was observed a handful of times. V usage is TRBV12-3 or TRBV12-4 and J usage is TRBJ2-3; no clear D gene. The V and J ends lost 2 bases and 0 bases respectively, with 6 bases between them. This CDR3 is built from 14 residues. The chain's CDR3 is CASSLTISTDTQYF. The CDR3 nucleotides are TGTGCCAGCAGTTTAACTATTAGCACAGATACGCAGTATTTT.

V gene TRBV7-3 combines with J gene TRBJ2-3; 10 bases fit TRBD2. The CDR3 totals 17 residues. V trimming: 1 base; J trimming: 7 bases; junction bases outside the gene matches: 11. From germline, CDR1 is SGHTA and CDR2 FQGTGA. CDR3 in amino acids: CASSLSSPQRGGYTQYF. The DNA for the CDR3 is TGTGCCAGCAGCTTAAGTTCCCCCCAGCGGGGGGGATATACGCAGTATTTT.

This clonotype was recorded a few times. The V call is TRBV25-1, the J call TRBJ2-7, with TRBD2 as a possible D gene (5 bases). Trimming pared 8 bases from V and 3 bases from J, leaving 17 bases between. Germline CDR1 MGHDK, CDR2 SYGVNS. CDR3 size: 14 residues. The CDR3 DNA reads TGTGCCAGCGGACTCTCCGGGCCGTTCTACGAGCAGTACTTC. As protein: CASGLSGPFYEQYF.

In this sample, this clonotype turned up a few times. This chain uses TRBV12-3 or TRBV12-4 with TRBJ1-5; D gene uncertain. The length of the CDR3 is 16 residues. The V end lost 5 bases, the J end lost 2 bases, and 16 bases lay between the germline ends. CDR3 sequence: CASSPEGTGGNQPQHF. DNA for the CDR3: TGTGCCAGCAGTCCAGAGGGAACGGGAGGCAATCAGCCCCAGCATTTT.

This chain joins TRBV27 and TRBJ1-1; D not resolved. CDR1 and CDR2 from the germline V gene are MNHEY and SMNVEV (reference sequence). The ends were cut back, 2 bases at V and 0 bases at J, with 13 bases in the middle. The CDR3 covers 16 residues. The CDR3 DNA is TGTGCCAGCAGTTTAGAGTACTCAGCCATGAACACTGAAGCTTTCTTT. Protein: CASSLEYSAMNTEAFF.

This clonotype was seen repeatedly, ten times or more. The chain joins TRBV12-3 or TRBV12-4 to TRBJ1-1; D uncertain. CDR3 size: 15 residues. V was clipped by 2 bases and J by 3 bases, with 13 bases between them. The CDR3 loop is CASSLTGSEDTEAFF. The CDR3 bases are TGTGCCAGCAGTTTAACTGGGAGTGAGGACACTGAAGCTTTCTTT.

The J gene is TRBJ1-1, the V gene TRBV24-1; 11 bases agree with TRBD1. Germline V gene lookup returns CDR1 KGHDR and CDR2 SFDVKD. The CDR3 consists of 15 residues. V trimming: 7 bases; J trimming: 5 bases; junction bases outside the gene matches: 8. The CDR3 DNA reads TGTGCCACCAGGGATGATGGGACAGGGGGAACTGAAGCTTTCTTT. This codes for CATRDDGTGGTEAFF.